This TCR beta chain was captured by sequencing in a study of early T cells in non-severe SARS-CoV-2 infection. Study information: Unsorted whole blood bulk RNA was sequenced, with unpaired chains.

In this sample, this clonotype turned up a few times. The antigen remains unidentified. Unique molecular identifiers were attached to individual cDNA molecules. MiXCR, run by TCRdb on the 5' RACE reads, gives a single entry per CDR3 protein. The sample has about 33,000 distinct CDR3 sequences, around 6% seen once. The CDR3 has 18 residues. Germline assignment: CDR1 WSHSY and CDR2 SAAADI. V shed 2 bases, J shed 2 bases, and the junction held 6 bases outside the gene matches. Study conclusions and caveats: Missing private and CD4 specificities, VDJdb matching favored anti-spike CD8 responses.

The receptor's source is an adult who was a healthcare worker with PCR-confirmed SARS-CoV-2 infection or an uninfected control (not recorded which). V gene TRBV10-2 combines with J gene TRBJ2-3; the match to TRBD2 covers 14 bases. Sequencing was carried out using whole blood. CDR3 nucleotide sequence: TGCGCCAGCAGTGAGCCGGGACTAGCGGGGGCCTACACAGATACGCAGTATTTT. This codes for CASSEPGLAGAYTDTQYF.